This TCR beta chain was recovered during a study of tumor-infiltrating lymphocytes in primary liver carcinoma. Each 20-30 mg portion of unsorted bulk tissue served as the source for co-extraction of RNA and DNA. Every one of the tumor samples had a viable tumor cell content above 80%. Production of TCR beta cDNA used roughly 0.55 ug total RNA together with a constant-region primer. Amplification in three nested multiplex PCR rounds with slightly modified ARM-PCR gave rise to TCR beta libraries. MiXCR, applied by TCRdb to the multiplex PCR reads, yields one record per CDR3 protein. This sample carries 55,000 to 65,000 distinct CDR3 sequences, over 65% of them seen once, and the ten largest clones take approximately 50%. The TCR sequence derives from a man between 35 and 55 years old with primary liver carcinoma and hepatitis B virus infection. The sequenced material came from liver tumor tissue from sampling region 2. Regarding subset: tumor region T2, inferior pole.

The CDR3, as DNA: TGTGCCAGTAACTTAGTAGCTAACTATGGCTACACCTTC. Protein sequence: CASNLVANYGYTF. The J gene is TRBJ1-2, the V gene TRBV11-2; no firm D call. V was cut by 9 bases and J by 0 bases, with 11 bases left in between. The CDR3 is made up of 13 amino acids. The V gene's germline CDR1 is SGHAT and CDR2 FQNNGV.